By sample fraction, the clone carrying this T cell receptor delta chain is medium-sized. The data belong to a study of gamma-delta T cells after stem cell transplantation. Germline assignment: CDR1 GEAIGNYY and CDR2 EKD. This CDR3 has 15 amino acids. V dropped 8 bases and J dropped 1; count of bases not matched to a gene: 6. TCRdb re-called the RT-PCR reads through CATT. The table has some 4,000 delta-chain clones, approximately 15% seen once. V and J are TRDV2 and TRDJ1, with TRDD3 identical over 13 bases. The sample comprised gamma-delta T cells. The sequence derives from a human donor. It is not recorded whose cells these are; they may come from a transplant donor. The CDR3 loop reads CAYSTGGYATDKLIF. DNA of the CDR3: TGTGCCTACTCAACTGGGGGATACGCCACCGATAAACTCATCTTT.